This T cell receptor (beta chain) appears in the sequencing data of a study of a mutant IDH1 vaccine in newly diagnosed glioma. The CDR3 extends over 14 amino acids. The germline V gene encodes CDR1 MNHEY and CDR2 SMNVEV (reference sequence). Between the trimmed V and J ends, which lost 5 bases and 1 base, there was a span of 12 bases. Profiling relied on immunoSEQ multiplex PCR, and the TCRdb table lists in-frame clones only, not all of them. Altogether tens of thousands of clones are present, about four fifths being singletons, with the ten largest covering around 5.7%. Time point described: week 11, during vaccination. The content of each vaccine dose was 300 ug of mutant IDH1 20-mer peptide, and topical imiquimod accompanied it. A word on this clone: No antigen is known for it.

The sample was PBMCs, taken from a glioma patient whose treatment included an IDH1 peptide vaccine. V gene TRBV27 combines with J gene TRBJ2-7; a weak D match, TRBD1 (5 bases). The TCR sequence derives from a man aged 50 to 59 with glioma. As DNA, the CDR3 is TGTGCCAGCAGTGGAACAGGTCGGTCCTACGAGCAGTACTTC. It is translated as CASSGTGRSYEQYF.